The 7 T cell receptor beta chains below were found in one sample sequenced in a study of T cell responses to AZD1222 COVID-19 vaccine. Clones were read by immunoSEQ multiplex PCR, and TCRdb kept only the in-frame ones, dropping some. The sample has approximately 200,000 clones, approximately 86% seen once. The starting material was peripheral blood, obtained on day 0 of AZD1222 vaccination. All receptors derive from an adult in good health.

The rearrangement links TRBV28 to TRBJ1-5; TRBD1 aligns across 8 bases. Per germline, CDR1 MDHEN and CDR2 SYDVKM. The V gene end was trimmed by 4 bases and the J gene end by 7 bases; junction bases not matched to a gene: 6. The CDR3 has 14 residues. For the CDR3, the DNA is TGTGCCAGCAGTTCCACAGGGGGGGGACAGCCCCAGCATTTT. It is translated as CASSSTGGGQPQHF.

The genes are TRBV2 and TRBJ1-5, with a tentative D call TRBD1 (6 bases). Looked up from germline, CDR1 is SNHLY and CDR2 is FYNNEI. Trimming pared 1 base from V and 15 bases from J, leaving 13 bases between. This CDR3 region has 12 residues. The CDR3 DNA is TGTGCCAGCAGTGAAGGGTATGGGGGGCGGCATTTT. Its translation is CASSEGYGGRHF.

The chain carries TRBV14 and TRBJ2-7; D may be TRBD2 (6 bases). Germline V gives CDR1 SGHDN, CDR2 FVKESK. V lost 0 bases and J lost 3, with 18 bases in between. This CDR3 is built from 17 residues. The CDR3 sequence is CASSQDISAGPRYEQYF. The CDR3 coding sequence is TGTGCCAGCAGCCAAGACATAAGCGCGGGACCTCGCTACGAGCAGTACTTC. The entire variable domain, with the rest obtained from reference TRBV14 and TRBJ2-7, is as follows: EAGVTQFPSHSVIEKGQTVTLRCDPISGHDNLYWYRRVMGKEIKFLLHFVKESKQDESGMPNNRFLAERTGGTYSTLKVQPAELEDSGVYFCASSQDISAGPRYEQYFGPGTRLTVT.

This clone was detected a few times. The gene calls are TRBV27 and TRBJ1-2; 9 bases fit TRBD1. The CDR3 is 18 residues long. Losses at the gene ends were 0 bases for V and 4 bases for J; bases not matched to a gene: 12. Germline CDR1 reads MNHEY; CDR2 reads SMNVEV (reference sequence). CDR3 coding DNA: TGTGCCAGCAGTTTATCAAAACAACAGGGGGCTGCCGGCTATGGCTACACCTTC. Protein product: CASSLSKQQGAAGYGYTF.

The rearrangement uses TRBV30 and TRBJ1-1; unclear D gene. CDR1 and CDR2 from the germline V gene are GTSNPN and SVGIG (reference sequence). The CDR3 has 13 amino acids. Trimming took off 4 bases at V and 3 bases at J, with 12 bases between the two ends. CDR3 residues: CAWMEYMDTEAFF. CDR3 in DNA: TGTGCCTGGATGGAATATATGGACACTGAAGCTTTCTTT.

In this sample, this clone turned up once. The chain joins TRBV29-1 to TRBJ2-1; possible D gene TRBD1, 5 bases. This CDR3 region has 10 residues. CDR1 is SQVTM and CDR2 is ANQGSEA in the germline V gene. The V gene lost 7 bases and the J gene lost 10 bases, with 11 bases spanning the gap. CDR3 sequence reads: CSATGAEQFF. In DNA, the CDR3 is TGCAGCGCTACAGGAGCCGAGCAGTTCTTC.

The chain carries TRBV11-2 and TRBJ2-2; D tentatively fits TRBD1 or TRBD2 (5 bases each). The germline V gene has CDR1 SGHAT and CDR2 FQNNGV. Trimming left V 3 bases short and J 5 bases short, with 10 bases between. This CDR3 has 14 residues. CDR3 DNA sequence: TGTGCCAGCAGCTTGGGGGTACTAACCGGGGAGCTGTTTTTT. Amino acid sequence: CASSLGVLTGELFF.